These T cell receptor beta chains were read from a single sample in a study of T cell responses to AZD1222 COVID-19 vaccine. Method: immunoSEQ multiplex PCR; TCRdb's copy keeps in-frame clones and lacks some. The table shows under 130,000 clones, with less than 95% occurring only once. The sample in question was peripheral blood, obtained on day 0 of AZD1222 vaccination. The receptors were gathered from an adult in good health. The CDR3 runs from the conserved cysteine through the conserved F or W. A row's size may be missing; if present it is once, few, many or a size class.

v_call: TRBV7-8
clone_size: .
cdr3_aa: CASSPRPGTGGIGELFF

v_call: TRBV11-2
clone_size: .
cdr3_aa: CASSLEFSPLHF

v_call: TRBV2
clone_size: .
cdr3_aa: CASSDSRGEKLFF

v_call: TRBV19
clone_size: .
cdr3_aa: CASSTTASSGNTIYF

v_call: TRBV28
clone_size: .
cdr3_aa: CASSFPSSYEQYF

v_call: TRBV25-1
clone_size: few
cdr3_aa: CASRPPGGADTQYF

v_call: TRBV3-1/TRBV3-2
clone_size: .
cdr3_aa: CASSPGHPSPLHF

v_call: TRBV12-3/TRBV12-4
clone_size: .
cdr3_aa: CASSLSLTTEAFF

v_call: TRBV6-2/TRBV6-3
clone_size: .
cdr3_aa: CASSYSSTGRYNSPLHF

v_call: TRBV5-4
clone_size: once
cdr3_aa: CASSLEPFGGNTEAFF

v_call: TRBV7-3
clone_size: once
cdr3_aa: CASSLGGYEQFF